Each of the 30 T cell receptor beta chains below was sequenced from the same sample in a study of cytomegalovirus exposure and HLA in healthy donors. The PCR contained 60 Vbeta and 13 Jbeta primers. The repertoire was sequenced with immunoSEQ multiplex PCR; TCRdb's copy has only in-frame clones and lacks some. The sample holds roughly 160,000 clones, roughly 80% seen once. Material for sequencing was PBMCs. The receptors were gathered from a man in his fifties in good health and CMV-seropositive.

In its sample, this clone was seen a few times. This rearrangement joins TRBV11-2 to TRBJ1-2, with D possibly being TRBD1 (6 bases). V lost 1 base and J lost 4, with 19 bases in between. The CDR3 runs 17 residues. Looked up from germline, CDR1 is SGHAT and CDR2 is FQNNGV. The CDR3 sequence: CASSLVQTGTLTYGYTF. The CDR3 DNA reads TGTGCCAGCAGCTTAGTACAGACCGGGACACTGACCTATGGCTACACCTTC.

The rearrangement links TRBV7-2 to TRBJ2-1, with TRBD2 identical over 10 bases. The CDR3 is 15 amino acids. The germline CDR1 and CDR2 sequences are SGHTA and FQGNSA. With V trimmed by 5 bases and J by 8 bases, 9 bases remained unmatched. Written as DNA, the CDR3 is TGTGCCAGCAGCCGCTCTAGCGGGGGATTCGATGAGCAGTTCTTC. It codes for CASSRSSGGFDEQFF.

This chain uses TRBV10-3 with TRBJ1-1, with 12 bases that match TRBD1. In germline, CDR1 is ENHRY, CDR2 SYGVKD. The CDR3 has 15 amino acids. The J segment lost 3 bases and the V segment lost 6 bases, leaving 5 bases of the junction unmatched. In DNA, the CDR3 is TGTGCCATCAGGGGGGACAGGGGGCAAGACACTGAAGCTTTCTTT. Protein: CAIRGDRGQDTEAFF.

The genes are TRBV6-1 and TRBJ2-2, with 8 bases that match TRBD2. The CDR3 is made up of 15 amino acids. After removal of 2 bases from V and 7 bases from J, the junction contained 6 bases not matched to a gene. Germline CDR1 is MNHNS and CDR2 is SASEGT. CDR3 loop: CASSELERGIGELFF. In DNA form, the CDR3 reads TGTGCCAGCAGTGAATTGGAGCGGGGGATCGGGGAGCTGTTTTTT.

The chain employs TRBV6-6 and TRBJ1-3; D gene ambiguous. Germline values: CDR1 MNHNY, CDR2 SVGAGI (reference sequence). CDR3 length: 16 amino acids. Trimming took 0 bases from V and 0 from J, leaving 9 bases between them. The CDR3: CASSYSGRDSGNTIYF. CDR3 nucleotide sequence: TGTGCCAGCAGTTACTCAGGGCGGGACTCTGGAAACACCATATATTTT.

This clone was found a few times. This rearrangement joins TRBV19 to TRBJ2-5, with TRBD1 as a possible D gene (5 bases). With 4 bases removed from V and 5 bases from J, the gap between germline ends came to 17 bases. CDR1 LNHDA and CDR2 SQIVND come from the germline V gene (reference sequence). The CDR3 runs 15 residues. The CDR3 loop is CASSTLTAKRETQYF. The CDR3 DNA is TGTGCCAGTAGTACGCTGACAGCTAAGAGGGAGACCCAGTACTTC.

The J gene is TRBJ2-7, the V gene TRBV27; D may be TRBD1 (6 bases). The length of the CDR3 is 15 residues. V lost 3 bases, J lost 6 bases, and 18 bases lay in between. The germline CDR1 and CDR2 sequences are MNHEY and SMNVEV (reference sequence). The CDR3 loop reads CASSFSAGVLAEQYF. CDR3 DNA sequence: TGTGCCAGCAGTTTCAGTGCAGGGGTCTTAGCCGAGCAGTACTTC.

The chain uses TRBV6-5 and TRBJ2-7; the match to TRBD1 covers 9 bases. V trimming: 5 bases; J trimming: 4 bases; junction bases outside the gene matches: 9. Germline lookup yields CDR1 MNHEY and CDR2 SVGAGI. The CDR3 covers 15 residues. The CDR3 loop is CASSRGGTGYYEQYF. The DNA of the CDR3 is TGTGCCAGCAGTCGAGGCGGGACAGGGTATTACGAGCAGTACTTC.

V gene TRBV6-5 combines with J gene TRBJ2-1; D is perhaps TRBD1 (6 bases). Germline V gene sequence: CDR1 MNHEY, CDR2 SVGAGI. The CDR3 loop spans 15 amino acids. The V gene lost 6 bases and the J gene lost 2 bases, with 14 bases spanning the gap. For the CDR3, the DNA is TGTGCCAGCAGGCGAGGGACACCTCCCTACAATGAGCAGTTCTTC. Its translation: CASRRGTPPYNEQFF.

This chain uses TRBV5-1 with TRBJ2-2; maybe TRBD1 (5 bases). Deletions cut 0 bases from V and 7 bases from J, with 13 bases between. Germline V gene data show CDR1 as SGHRS and CDR2 as YFSETQ. The CDR3 totals 15 residues. This CDR3 reads CASSLAQGIGGELFF. CDR3 DNA: TGCGCCAGCAGCTTGGCCCAGGGCATCGGCGGGGAGCTGTTTTTT.

This clone was seen more than once but under ten times. This chain links TRBV7-2 with TRBJ2-5; D remains ambiguous. V gave up 1 base and J gave up 2 bases, with 5 bases separating them. The CDR3 is 13 amino acids. CDR1 is SGHTA and CDR2 is FQGNSA in the germline V gene. This chain's CDR3 is CASSLDSQETQYF. The CDR3 DNA sequence: TGTGCCAGCAGCTTAGACAGTCAAGAGACCCAGTACTTC.

The chain recombines TRBV5-1 with TRBJ1-3, with 7 positions matching TRBD1. With 0 bases clipped from V and 3 bases from J, the junction kept 0 bases outside the gene matches. The CDR3 length is 14 residues. CDR1 SGHRS and CDR2 YFSETQ come from the germline V gene. The CDR3 loop is CASSLGDSGNTIYF. The DNA of the CDR3 is TGCGCCAGCAGCTTGGGGGACAGTGGAAACACCATATATTTT.

V and J are TRBV9 and TRBJ2-2, with 10 nucleotides matching TRBD2. V dropped 1 base and J dropped 7; count of bases not matched to a gene: 7. Germline V gives CDR1 SGDLS, CDR2 YYNGEE. This CDR3 contains 16 residues. CDR3 coding DNA: TGTGCCAGCAGCGTATCAGCGGGGGGGCGTGACGGGGAGCTGTTTTTT. Protein sequence: CASSVSAGGRDGELFF.

The chain combines TRBV19 with TRBJ1-5, with D maybe TRBD1 (5 bases). CDR1 and CDR2 from the germline V gene are LNHDA and SQIVND (reference sequence). The V end lost 3 bases, the J end lost 1 base, and 10 bases lay between the germline ends. CDR3 size: 15 residues. In nucleotides, the CDR3 is TGTGCCAGTAGTATTGGGGGAGGGAGCAATCAGCCCCAGCATTTT. It specifies CASSIGGGSNQPQHF.

The chain links TRBV6-5 to TRBJ1-1, with D perhaps matching TRBD1 (6 bases). The CDR3 has 15 residues. The germline gives CDR1 MNHEY, CDR2 SVGAGI. The V end lost 5 bases, the J end lost 1 base, and 14 bases lay between the germline ends. The CDR3 is CASSIPGHPNTEAFF. The DNA for the CDR3 is TGTGCCAGCAGTATACCGGGACACCCGAACACTGAAGCTTTCTTT.

The V call is TRBV9, the J call TRBJ2-1; 8 bases fit TRBD1. This CDR3 region has 16 residues. From germline, CDR1 is SGDLS and CDR2 YYNGEE. The trim removed 3 bases at V and 9 bases at J, leaving 14 bases unmatched. As DNA, the CDR3 is TGTGCCAGCAGCGCCTCGGGACAGGCCTTAGCGATTGAGCAGTTCTTC. The encoded protein is CASSASGQALAIEQFF.

In this sample, this clone turned up once. The chain has TRBV5-1 and TRBJ1-5; D unresolved. Germline V gives CDR1 SGHRS, CDR2 YFSETQ. V lost 0 bases and J lost 5, with 9 bases in between. This CDR3 region has 14 residues. Here the CDR3 reads CASSLGVRDQPQHF. CDR3 nucleotide sequence: TGCGCCAGCAGCTTGGGTGTACGAGATCAGCCCCAGCATTTT. Using reference TRBV5-1 and TRBJ1-5 for the parts outside the CDR3, the full variable domain is KAGVTQTPRYLIKTRGQQVTLSCSPISGHRSVSWYQQTPGQGLQFLFEYFSETQRNKGNFPGRFSGRQFSNSRSEMNVSTLELGDSALYLCASSLGVRDQPQHFGDGTRLSIL.

For the CDR3, the DNA is TGCGCCAGCAGCCAAGCCGACAGGGCCGGCTACGAGCAGTACTTC. It yields the protein CASSQADRAGYEQYF. The chain joins TRBV4-3 to TRBJ2-7; TRBD1 agrees at 7 bases. CDR3 size: 15 residues. V shed 1 base, J shed 3 bases, and the junction held 6 bases outside the gene matches. Looked up from germline, CDR1 is LGHNA and CDR2 is YSLEER.

The V gene is TRBV28, the J gene TRBJ1-6; 9 nucleotides line up with TRBD1. The ends lost 3 bases at V and 10 bases at J; junction bases unmatched: 22. CDR3 length equals 20 residues. In germline, CDR1 is MDHEN, CDR2 SYDVKM. The CDR3, as DNA: TGTGCCAGCAGTTTCCCATCTCAAGGACAGGGGCGAACCTTTACCTCACCCCTCCACTTT. Translating gives CASSFPSQGQGRTFTSPLHF.

The chain couples TRBV9 to TRBJ2-3, with a tentative D call TRBD2 (5 bases). Between the trimmed V and J ends, which lost 0 bases and 4 bases, there was a span of 15 bases. This CDR3 spans 16 amino acids. CDR1 is SGDLS, CDR2 YYNGEE, per germline. CDR3 bases: TGTGCCAGCAGCGTAGCGCCCCGGCTAGCTTCAGATACGCAGTATTTT. The encoded protein is CASSVAPRLASDTQYF. The full variable domain, rest sourced from reference TRBV9 and TRBJ2-3, is DSGVTQTPKHLITATGQRVTLRCSPRSGDLSVYWYQQSLDQGLQFLIQYYNGEERAKGNILERFSAQQFPDLHSELNLSSLELGDSALYFCASSVAPRLASDTQYFGPGTRLTVL.

The rearrangement joins TRBV6-6 to TRBJ2-2; perhaps TRBD1 as D (6 bases). Trimming removed 2 bases from V and 4 bases from J, with 8 bases in between. CDR3 size: 14 residues. Germline CDR1 MNHNY, CDR2 SVGAGI (reference sequence). CDR3 bases: TGTGCCAGCAGTTACCCCAGGGGCACCGGGGAGCTGTTTTTT. This translates into CASSYPRGTGELFF.

V and J are TRBV5-6 and TRBJ2-7, with D perhaps TRBD2 (6 bases). This CDR3 comprises 15 residues. Germline CDR1 SGHDT, CDR2 YYEEEE. The germline V and J ends were trimmed by 0 bases and 2 bases, with 12 bases remaining between them. In DNA, the CDR3 is TGTGCCAGCAGCTTGGAGGCGCGGGAAGCCTACGAGCAGTACTTC. Translation: CASSLEAREAYEQYF.

This clone has just a few counts. V gene TRBV6-5 combines with J gene TRBJ2-7, with TRBD1 identical over 7 bases. Losses at the gene ends were 5 bases for V and 4 bases for J; bases not matched to a gene: 2. Looked up from germline, CDR1 is MNHEY and CDR2 is SVGAGI. The CDR3 is 12 amino acids. The CDR3 DNA reads TGTGCCAGCAGTGCCAGGGGGTACGAGCAGTACTTC. As protein: CASSARGYEQYF.

The CDR3 nucleotides are TGTGCCAGCAGTTACTCGATAGGCGGCACTGAAGCTTTCTTT. It codes for CASSYSIGGTEAFF. This chain links TRBV6-5 with TRBJ1-1; D remains ambiguous. Between the trimmed V and J ends, which lost 0 bases and 4 bases, there was a span of 9 bases. CDR1 is MNHEY, CDR2 SVGAGI, per germline. This CDR3 has 14 residues.

This clone was recorded only once. This chain connects TRBV4-1 to TRBJ1-6, with TRBD1 as a possible D gene (6 bases). The V end was cut by 4 bases, the J end by 6 bases, with 13 bases between. The germline CDR1 and CDR2 sequences are MGHRA and YSYEKL. This CDR3 spans 15 amino acids. The CDR3 DNA is TGCGCCAGCAGCCCCCAGGGGTTGGGTAATTCACCCCTCCACTTT. It specifies CASSPQGLGNSPLHF.

The gene calls are TRBV4-2 and TRBJ2-1; 9 positions match TRBD2. CDR1 and CDR2 from the germline V gene are LGHNA and YNFKEQ. This CDR3 has 17 residues. Trimming at V came to 0 bases and at J to 4 bases, leaving 7 bases not matched to a gene. The DNA of the CDR3 is TGTGCCAGCAGCCAAGATAGCGCGGGGGGGTTTTACAATGAGCAGTTCTTC. Translation gives CASSQDSAGGFYNEQFF.

The chain couples TRBV5-1 to TRBJ2-1, with 12 bases that match TRBD2. The V and J ends lost 4 bases and 3 bases, in that order; junction bases with no gene match: 5. The germline CDR1 and CDR2 sequences are SGHRS and YFSETQ. CDR3 size: 16 residues. CDR3 nucleotides: TGCGCCAGCAGCACTGGACTAGCGGGGAACTACAATGAGCAGTTCTTC. Translated: CASSTGLAGNYNEQFF.

The chain combines TRBV9 with TRBJ2-2; 12 nucleotides align to TRBD1. Trimming at V came to 4 bases and at J to 7 bases, leaving 14 bases not matched to a gene. The CDR3 totals 18 residues. The germline V gene has CDR1 SGDLS and CDR2 YYNGEE. This CDR3 is CASSTSGGQGALGGELFF. CDR3 nucleotides: TGTGCCAGCAGCACGAGCGGGGGACAGGGGGCGCTTGGCGGGGAGCTGTTTTTT.

The V call is TRBV18, the J call TRBJ2-7, with TRBD1 matching over 8 bases. CDR1 is KGHSH and CDR2 is LQKENI in the germline V gene. The V gene end was trimmed by 3 bases and the J gene end by 1 base; junction bases not matched to a gene: 11. The CDR3 is 17 residues long. The chain's CDR3 is CASSPPKRTGRSYEQYF. In nucleotides, the CDR3 is TGTGCCAGCTCACCGCCGAAGAGGACAGGGAGGTCCTACGAGCAGTACTTC.

The chain couples TRBV30 to TRBJ1-1; D gene ambiguous. The V end lost 3 bases, the J end lost 0 bases, and 8 bases lay between the germline ends. Germline CDR1 reads GTSNPN; CDR2 reads SVGIG (reference sequence). The CDR3 runs 13 residues. CDR3 sequence (DNA): TGTGCCTGGAGCACCGGGATGAACACTGAAGCTTTCTTT. Its protein is CAWSTGMNTEAFF.